This TCR beta chain is from a study of OX40 agonist ivuxolimab in advanced cancers. This CDR3 region has 13 residues. The V and J ends lost 7 bases and 6 bases respectively, with 12 bases between them. Germline-derived CDR1 and CDR2 are LGHNT and FRNRAP. Sequencing used immunoSEQ multiplex PCR; TCRdb keeps in-frame clones, though not all of them. The sample has more than 70,000 clones, 65% to 90% seen once. The chain combines TRBV12-5 with TRBJ2-2; possible D gene TRBD2, 5 bases. This specimen consisted of CD4+ or CD8+ T cells sorted from blood, obtained in a trial of the OX40 agonist ivuxolimab. The clonotype originates from an adult with an advanced solid tumor such as melanoma, head and neck, liver or kidney cancer. The CDR3 protein is CASVRDWAGELFF. In DNA, the CDR3 is TGTGCTAGTGTCCGGGATTGGGCCGGGGAGCTGTTTTTT.